A single T cell receptor beta chain is shown here with its context. Its specificity is unknown. The data derive from a study of CXCR3-negative and CXCR3-positive naive CD8 T cells. Study conclusions and caveats: In naive cells, CXCR3-negative and CXCR3-positive subsets had similar TRBV-TRBJ usage; memory cells differed. More hydrophobic TRB CDR3s occurred in CXCR3-positive than in CXCR3-negative naive cells. The level of CXCR3 expression partially decreased after cryopreservation; the majority of assays used fresh PBMCs.

UMI-tagged TRB cDNA libraries were built via 5' RACE. No DNA is given; TCRdb re-called the 5' RACE reads and lists each CDR3 protein once. The repertoire shows 75,000 to 100,000 distinct CDR3 sequences; the top ten hold around 0.82%. Every CD8+ subset sample held a few hundred thousand flow-sorted cells, done in triplicate. Within the CD8+ T cell compartment, naive cells were CD45RO-CCR7+CD27+CD95-. CDR1 and CDR2 from the germline V gene are MDHEN and SYDVKM. The CDR3 totals 13 residues. The receptor comes from a human donor in good health. Some clones in this sample may be carry-over from other donors' samples. Sequencing was performed on naive CXCR3+ CD8+ T cells from blood. As to subset: CD45RO-CCR7+CD27+CD95- naive CD8+ T cells expressing CXCR3 (TNR3+). V is TRBV28 and J is TRBJ2-3. Here the CDR3 reads CASIPIETDTQYF.